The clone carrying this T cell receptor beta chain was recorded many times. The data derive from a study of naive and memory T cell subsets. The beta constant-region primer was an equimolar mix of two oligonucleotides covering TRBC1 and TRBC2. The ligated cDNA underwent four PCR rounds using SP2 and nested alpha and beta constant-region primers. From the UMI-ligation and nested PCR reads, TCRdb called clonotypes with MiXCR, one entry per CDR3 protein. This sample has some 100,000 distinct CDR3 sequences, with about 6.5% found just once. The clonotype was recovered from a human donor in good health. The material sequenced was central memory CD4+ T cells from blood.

The CDR3 DNA follows: TGCAGTGCTAGTCCATTAGCGGGAGGGCCGAGGATTGAGCAGTTCTTC. Encoded protein: CSASPLAGGPRIEQFF. V is TRBV20-1 and J is TRBJ2-1, with 11 bases aligning to TRBD2. CDR1 and CDR2 from the germline V gene are DFQATT and SNEGSKA (reference sequence). CDR3 length equals 16 residues. The junction had 13 bases not matched to a gene; V was cut back by 3 bases and J by 9 bases.